This T cell receptor beta chain was found in a study of blood T cell repertoires in COVID-19 (TCRdb year 2020). For the wider study: Collaborator samples came from the United States, Italy and Spain and covered acute and convalescent phases of COVID-19. The material from the prospective study consisted of cDNA or gDNA derived from T cells, B-cell-depleted T cells, or PBMCs. Deeply sampled blood TCRbeta repertoires from subjects exposed to, actively infected with, or recovered from COVID-19 were included in the dataset. The repertoires were released in a freely available public database meant as a resource for research on the immune response to SARS-CoV-2. The samples were drawn from the first 160 participants of the ongoing ImmuneRACE study and from some 1,300 subjects provided by 6 global collaborators. Nearly every sample came with metadata listing a de-identified subject ID, COVID-19 status, age in years and sex. Where HLA class I and class II types were available, the types were taken from metadata supplied by the sample provider, not from assay-based typing. General study outcomes and caveats: Clinical and demographic metadata were provided uncurated, with the amount varying by source and participant.

TCRbeta CDR3 regions were amplified from genomic DNA by means of the immunoSEQ Assay, a bias-controlled multiplex PCR. Under the source paper's analysis protocol: Nucleated cell counts per sample were estimated from amplification of reference gene primers within the assay. To quantify the absolute abundance of each unique TCRbeta CDR3 rearrangement, sequence reads were collapsed and filtered. For each sample, productive Simpson clonality was calculated by taking the square root of Simpson's diversity index across productive rearrangements. TCRdb limited this immuneACCESS table to in-frame rearrangements with V and J called. A share of clones is missing; checked studies link under half to unresolved V genes, and the rest is unexplained. V and J calls and clone size are those listed in that table; D and trimming were worked out from the DNA. The sample table contains around 300,000 clones; only one count was recorded for about nine tenths of them. The ten largest clones capture 0.94% of the sample.

Another Seattle source contributed samples from volunteer blood donors who had recovered from COVID-19. Whole blood was collected in K2EDTA tubes by collaborating institutions according to the institutions' own protocols. For TCRbeta analysis, collaborators shipped samples in one of three forms: frozen whole blood, isolated PBMCs, or DNA extracted from either of those sample types. This clone was detected once. What this receptor recognizes is not known. Nothing much larger sits one base from this clone, and base qualities are not available. The specimen was peripheral blood. The clonotype comes from a woman between 35 and 50 years old who had recovered from COVID-19.

This receptor has the CDR3 CASSLLQASTDGRPGYTF. The nucleotides read TGTGCCAGCAGCTTGCTGCAGGCATCCACCGATGGTCGGCCTGGCTACACCTTC. The chain employs TRBV7-2 and TRBJ1-2; the D gene is unclear. V loses 3 bases, J loses 7 bases, and the germline ends lie 27 bases apart. Taken from the germline V gene, the CDR1 and CDR2 loops are SGHTA and FQGNSA. The CDR3 measures 18 amino acids from cysteine to phenylalanine. Only the CDR3 DNA is retained, 54 bases long and in frame from the first base. Beyond the CDR3, the reference TRBV7-2 and TRBJ1-2 genes provide the residues; the full variable domain reads: GAGVSQSPSNKVTEKGKDVELRCDPISGHTALYWYRQSLGQGLEFLIYFQGNSAPDKSGLPSDRFSAERTGGSVSTLTIQRTQQEDSAVYLCASSLLQASTDGRPGYTFGSGTRLTVV.